The entry below describes one T cell receptor (beta chain). These data are taken from a study of blood T cell repertoires in COVID-19. Only in-frame clones appear in the TCRdb table, and some are missing; sequencing was by immunoSEQ multiplex PCR. The profile shows roughly 70,000 clones, about four fifths of them singletons. This TCR was sampled from a man aged 55 to 70 with COVID-19, enrolled during active disease. Material: peripheral blood.

CDR3 residues: CASSERAGVVNEQFF. The CDR3 coding sequence is TGTGCCAGCAGTGAGCGAGCGGGAGTAGTCAATGAGCAGTTCTTC. V usage is TRBV6-4 and J usage is TRBJ2-1, with 8 nucleotides matching TRBD2. V trimming: 3 bases; J trimming: 6 bases; junction bases outside the gene matches: 7. There are 15 residues in the CDR3. Germline CDR1 reads MRHNA; CDR2 reads SNTAGT.